These 11 T cell receptor beta chains originate from one sample sequenced in a study of cytomegalovirus exposure and HLA in healthy donors. Primers for the PCR totalled 60 Vbeta and 13 Jbeta. The data were produced by immunoSEQ multiplex PCR, yet TCRdb's version contains in-frame clones alone and is incomplete. The sample records 90,000 to 120,000 clones, 82% being singletons. The source material was PBMCs. The origin of the receptors is a man aged 25-45 years in good health and CMV-seropositive.

V gene TRBV7-9 combines with J gene TRBJ1-1, with TRBD1 matching 8 bases. The V gene end was trimmed by 5 bases and the J gene end by 0 bases; junction bases not matched to a gene: 8. Germline V lookup: CDR1 SEHNR, CDR2 FQNEAQ (reference sequence). This CDR3 region has 16 residues. CDR3: CASSQGQGLVNTEAFF. DNA for the CDR3: TGTGCCAGCAGCCAAGGACAGGGCCTGGTGAACACTGAAGCTTTCTTT.

V is TRBV5-4 and J is TRBJ2-7, with D possibly matching TRBD1 (5 bases). This CDR3 has 13 residues. The germline CDR1 and CDR2 sequences are SGHNT and YYREEE (reference sequence). V lost 6 bases and J 5 bases, leaving 15 bases between the germline ends. CDR3 region: CASNFEGVHEQYF. CDR3 sequence (DNA): TGTGCCAGCAACTTCGAAGGGGTCCACGAGCAGTACTTC.

The chain joins TRBV2 to TRBJ2-1; tentatively, D is TRBD1 (5 bases). The CDR3 has 17 residues. Germline CDR1 and CDR2: SNHLY and FYNNEI. V lost 2 bases to trimming and J lost 6 bases, with 20 bases between them. The CDR3: CASSEMDTWSGVNEQFF. In DNA form, the CDR3 reads TGTGCCAGCAGTGAAATGGACACGTGGTCGGGTGTCAATGAGCAGTTCTTC.

DNA for the CDR3: TGTGCCTCCGCGGGGGTCTATGGCTACACCTTC. This gives the protein CASAGVYGYTF. The gene calls are TRBV10-3 and TRBJ1-2; possible D gene TRBD1, 5 bases. The CDR3 spans 11 residues. Germline loops: CDR1 ENHRY, CDR2 SYGVKD. V was trimmed by 11 bases and J by 4 bases, leaving 11 bases between them.

This chain connects TRBV10-2 to TRBJ2-7, with TRBD2 matching over 9 bases. J was trimmed by 2 bases and V by 4 bases; bases with no gene match: 6. The CDR3 consists of 15 residues. Germline values: CDR1 WSHSY, CDR2 SAAADI. CDR3 sequence reads: CASSVGGGGPYEQYF. Written as DNA, the CDR3 is TGCGCCAGCAGTGTCGGCGGGGGGGGCCCCTACGAGCAGTACTTC.

The chain couples TRBV2 to TRBJ2-4; maybe TRBD2 (7 bases). V lost 8 bases, J lost 5 bases, and 19 bases lay in between. CDR1 and CDR2 from the germline V gene are SNHLY and FYNNEI. This CDR3 spans 15 amino acids. The DNA of the CDR3 is TGTGCCAGCCAAACGAGGGGGGGGGTTGAAAACATTCAGTACTTC. Encoded protein: CASQTRGGVENIQYF.

This clone was found a few times. The CDR3 DNA follows: TGTGCCAGCAGCCGCGACAGGACGATTAATTCACCCCTCCACTTT. This gives the protein CASSRDRTINSPLHF. V gene TRBV7-9 combines with J gene TRBJ1-6; D possibly corresponds to TRBD1 (6 bases). The length of the CDR3 is 15 residues. Germline V gene sequence: CDR1 SEHNR, CDR2 FQNEAQ (reference sequence). Trimming took off 5 bases at V and 6 bases at J, with 14 bases between the two ends. The entire variable domain, with the rest obtained from reference TRBV7-9 and TRBJ1-6, is as follows: DTGVSQNPRHKITKRGQNVTFRCDPISEHNRLYWYRQTLGQGPEFLTYFQNEAQLEKSRLLSDRFSAERPKGSFSTLEIQRTEQGDSAMYLCASSRDRTINSPLHFGNGTRLTVT.

Points on this clone: The junction and the germline gene differ at one end; a read error may be behind it. The chain recombines TRBV29-1 with TRBJ2-4; D uncertain. The CDR3 totals 13 residues. The germline V gene has CDR1 SQVTM and CDR2 ANQGSEA. The DNA for the CDR3 is TGCAGCGTTGAAGTTCTGGGTGCAAACAGTCAGTACTTC. This gives the protein CSVEVLGANSQYF. Supplemented by reference TRBV29-1 and TRBJ2-4, the full variable domain reads SAVISQKPSRDICQRGTSLTIQCQVDSQVTMMFWYRQQPGQSLTLIATANQGSEATYESGFVIDKFPISRPNLTFSTLTVSNMSPEDSSIYLCSVEVLGANSQYFGAGTRLSVL.

This clone is a singleton in its sample. J is TRBJ1-3 and V is TRBV11-2; D is unclear. Germline V CDR1 and CDR2: SGHAT, FQNNGV. Trimming took off 2 bases at V and 7 bases at J, with 15 bases between the two ends. This CDR3 comprises 15 residues. The CDR3, as DNA: TGTGCCAGCAGCTTACAAGGGAGTGTTCGGAACACCATATATTTT. It is translated as CASSLQGSVRNTIYF.

This clone was observed a few times. The CDR3 bases are TGTGCCACTAAGGGACAGGAGGTATATGGCTACACCTTC. Translation gives CATKGQEVYGYTF. The chain couples TRBV10-3 to TRBJ1-2, with 8 bases lining up with TRBD1. Germline trimming cut 10 bases from V and 5 bases from J; bases unmatched to any gene: 9. Germline-derived CDR1 and CDR2 are ENHRY and SYGVKD. The CDR3 contains 13 residues.

V and J are TRBV30 and TRBJ2-1, with D perhaps matching TRBD1 (6 bases). Trimming pared 2 bases from V and 4 bases from J, leaving 9 bases between. Germline CDR1 reads GTSNPN; CDR2 reads SVGIG (reference sequence). The CDR3 sequence is 13 residues long. The CDR3 region is CAWSWGPYNEQFF. The CDR3 DNA reads as TGTGCCTGGAGTTGGGGGCCGTACAATGAGCAGTTCTTC. Full variable domain (remainder filled in from reference TRBV30 and TRBJ2-1): SQTIHQWPATLVQPVGSPLSLECTVEGTSNPNLYWYRQAAGRGLQLLFYSVGIGQISSEVPQNLSASRPQDRQFILSSKKLLLSDSGFYLCAWSWGPYNEQFFGPGTRLTVL.